The clone carrying this TCR beta chain was seen only once. The antigen is not known. These data are taken from a study of shared clonotypes between healthy human individuals. Between the trimmed V and J ends, which lost 5 bases and 0 bases, there was a span of 14 bases. This CDR3 has 15 residues. CDR1 is MNHNS, CDR2 SASEGT, per germline. It was at deep level that the assay was run. Assay: immunoSEQ multiplex PCR; the TCRdb copy retains only in-frame clones and omits some. Here the sample spans 2 million or so clones, approximately 94% being singletons. Selected positively for CCR7 and CD45RO-negative, naive CD8 cells excluded terminally differentiated effector memory CD45RA+ cells. Whole-study results and caveats: Rarefaction exposed incomplete sorted-subset sequencing despite large depth. Of the naive CD4 clonotypes, roughly 5.2% were shared across a handful of donors. Unshared clonotypes carried lower generation probabilities than those common to all four donors.

This chain uses TRBV6-1 with TRBJ2-7; D not resolved. Sequencing was carried out using naive CD8+ T cells sorted from blood. This receptor was identified in a man younger than 30 in good health. CDR3 bases: TGTGCCAGCAGTCACTTCTCGGAGTTCTCCTACGAGCAGTACTTC. Translation: CASSHFSEFSYEQYF.